The 4 T cell receptor beta chains below all came from one sample that was sequenced in a study of CD8 T cells in Susac syndrome. It was with random hexamers that roughly 0.45 to 1 ug RNA was reverse transcribed. Via MiXCR, TCRdb re-called the immunoSEQ multiplex PCR reads, giving one row per CDR3 protein. The sample lists about 210,000 distinct CDR3 sequences, about 96% occurring once. The sample was CD4+ T cells from PBMCs. The receptors shown here come from a human donor with multiple sclerosis.

This chain uses TRBV3-1 with TRBJ2-2; TRBD1 might be the D (5 bases). V was clipped by 2 bases and J by 7 bases, with 8 bases between them. The V gene's germline CDR1 is LGHDT and CDR2 YNNKEL (reference sequence). The CDR3 is made up of 13 amino acids. CDR3 residues: CASSQIGVGELFF. In DNA form, the CDR3 reads TGTGCCAGCAGCCAAATAGGGGTCGGGGAGCTGTTTTTT.

This chain joins TRBV5-1 and TRBJ2-6; D unclear. The CDR3 is 15 amino acids. Trimming pared 0 bases from V and 2 bases from J, leaving 6 bases between. Germline V gene data show CDR1 as SGHRS and CDR2 as YFSETQ. CDR3 DNA: TGCGCCAGCAGCTTGGGGAACCCTGGGGCCAACGTCCTGACTTTC. This translates into CASSLGNPGANVLTF.

The chain employs TRBV12-3 or TRBV12-4 and TRBJ2-4; 9 bases fit TRBD1. V shed 6 bases and J 0 bases; nucleotides not matched to a gene: 9. The CDR3 totals 17 residues. As DNA, the CDR3 is TGTGCCAGCAGCGCTGCTGGGACAGGGCGAGCCAAAAACATTCAGTACTTC. Protein product: CASSAAGTGRAKNIQYF.

The V and J genes are TRBV20-1 and TRBJ2-3; TRBD2 matches at 7 bases. In germline, CDR1 is DFQATT, CDR2 SNEGSKA (reference sequence). Trimming at V came to 4 bases and at J to 1 base, leaving 2 bases not matched to a gene. CDR3 length: 13 residues. CDR3 amino acids: CSANLAGTDTQYF. DNA of the CDR3: TGCAGTGCTAACCTAGCGGGCACAGATACGCAGTATTTT.